This T cell receptor beta chain was sequenced during a study of T cells after yellow fever vaccination. Study background: For low cell numbers, libraries were made with SMART-Seq v4 Ultra Low Input. General observations from the study: Researchers report a weaker secondary response that nonetheless peaked faster, day 5 versus 15.

Per the germline V gene, CDR1 is PRHDT and CDR2 is FYEKMQ (reference sequence). The junction had 7 bases not matched to a gene; V was cut back by 5 bases and J by 6 bases. This CDR3 has 14 amino acids. Template switching by 5'RACE produced TCR cDNA, adding a universal primer site and UMIs. TCRdb passed the 5' RACE reads through MiXCR, listing each CDR3 protein once. The repertoire has 620,000 or so distinct CDR3 sequences, 17% of them found once; the top ten carry around 15%. This clonotype was seen a single time. The antigen remains unidentified. This chain links TRBV13 with TRBJ1-5; 7 bases fit TRBD1. The receptor was derived from a man between 18 and 35 years old who received the YFV17D yellow fever vaccine. This specimen consisted of PBMCs, obtained 5 days after the first yellow fever vaccination. CDR3 sequence: CASSLRQGRQPQHF. The CDR3 nucleotides read TGTGCCAGCAGCCTTCGACAGGGACGTCAGCCCCAGCATTTT.